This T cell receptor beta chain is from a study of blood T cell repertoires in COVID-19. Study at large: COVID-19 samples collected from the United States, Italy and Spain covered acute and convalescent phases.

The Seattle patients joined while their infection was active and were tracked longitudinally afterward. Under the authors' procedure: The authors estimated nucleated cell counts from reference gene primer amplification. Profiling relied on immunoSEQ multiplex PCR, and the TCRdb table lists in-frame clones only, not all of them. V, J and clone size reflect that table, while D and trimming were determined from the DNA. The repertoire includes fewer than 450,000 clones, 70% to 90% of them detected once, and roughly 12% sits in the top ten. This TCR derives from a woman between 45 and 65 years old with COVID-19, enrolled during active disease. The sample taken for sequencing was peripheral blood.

The CDR3 region is CASSLGGQNHGYTF. The DNA of the CDR3 is TGCGCCAGCAGCTTGGGAGGACAGAATCATGGCTACACCTTC. The chain has TRBV5-1 and TRBJ1-2; D may be TRBD1 (6 bases). This CDR3 comprises 14 residues. Trimming removed 0 bases from V and 6 bases from J, with 12 bases in between. Germline V lookup: CDR1 SGHRS, CDR2 YFSETQ.